One T cell receptor beta chain is described in this entry. This entry comes from a study of T cell changes during pregnancy in multiple sclerosis. Germline loops: CDR1 SEHNR, CDR2 FQNEAQ (reference sequence). The CDR3 runs to 16 residues. Trimming stripped 0 bases from V and 2 bases from J, with 11 bases between. Clones were read by immunoSEQ multiplex PCR, and TCRdb kept only the in-frame ones, dropping some. The sample shows over 65,000 clones, 75% to 95% of them seen only once. The sample here was peripheral blood, taken in the first trimester of pregnancy. The sequence was collected from a female donor in good health, enrolled as a control in a pregnancy study. V and J are TRBV7-9 and TRBJ2-4, with D possibly being TRBD2 (7 bases). CDR3 protein: CASSLAGGLTKNIQYF. CDR3 DNA sequence: TGTGCCAGCAGCTTAGCGGGGGGGCTGACCAAAAACATTCAGTACTTC.